This T cell receptor beta chain was identified in a study of breast tumors, draining lymph nodes, adjacent tissues. Study-wide findings and caveats: Most tumor T cells seemingly derive from lymph node, then expand in tumor. That most tumor T cells come from lymph nodes remained unproven.

Germline CDR1 reads SGHKS; CDR2 reads YYEKEE (reference sequence). The CDR3 is 14 amino acids. Trimming cost V 7 bases and J 0 bases; bases outside gene matches: 5. A word on this clonotype: Antigen specificity is unknown.

TCRdb processed the multiplex PCR reads anew with MiXCR; each CDR3 protein has one entry. This table holds under 15,000 distinct CDR3 sequences, around 57% found once. The specimen sequenced was tumor-adjacent breast tissue. V gene TRBV5-5 combines with J gene TRBJ2-7; 9 nucleotides line up with TRBD1. This TCR came from a female donor with breast cancer. Some clones in this sample may be carry-over from other donors' samples. CDR3 sequence: CASHGTGTSYEQYF. The CDR3 DNA reads TGTGCCAGCCACGGGACAGGGACCTCCTACGAGCAGTACTTC.